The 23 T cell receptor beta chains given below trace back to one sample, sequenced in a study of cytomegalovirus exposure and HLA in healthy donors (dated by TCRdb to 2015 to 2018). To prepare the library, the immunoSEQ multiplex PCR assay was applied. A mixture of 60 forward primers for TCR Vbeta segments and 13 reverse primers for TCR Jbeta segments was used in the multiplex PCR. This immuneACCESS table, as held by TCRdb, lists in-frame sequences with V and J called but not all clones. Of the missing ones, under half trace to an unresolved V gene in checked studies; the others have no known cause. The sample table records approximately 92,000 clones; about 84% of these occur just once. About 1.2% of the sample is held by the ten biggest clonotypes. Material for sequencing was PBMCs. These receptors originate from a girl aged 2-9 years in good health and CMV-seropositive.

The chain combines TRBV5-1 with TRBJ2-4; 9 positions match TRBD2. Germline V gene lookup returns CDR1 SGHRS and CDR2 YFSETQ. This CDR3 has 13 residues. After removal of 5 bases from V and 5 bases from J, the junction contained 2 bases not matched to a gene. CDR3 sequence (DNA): TGCGCCAGCAGTCGACTAGCGGAAAACATTCAGTACTTC. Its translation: CASSRLAENIQYF.

The CDR3 reads CASSPGTGRTGELFF. CDR3 in DNA: TGTGCCAGCAGCCCGGGGACAGGGAGGACCGGGGAGCTGTTTTTT. The J gene is TRBJ2-2, the V gene TRBV7-6; 9 positions match TRBD1. The junction had 6 bases not matched to a gene; V was cut back by 5 bases and J by 5 bases. This CDR3 region has 15 residues. The germline CDR1 and CDR2 sequences are SGHVS and FNYEAQ.

The CDR3 nucleotides are TGTGCCTGGAGTGCCCCGGACAGGGTTTATGGCTACACCTTC. The encoded protein is CAWSAPDRVYGYTF. This chain uses TRBV30 with TRBJ1-2; 8 nucleotides match TRBD1. The V gene end was trimmed by 1 base and the J gene end by 5 bases; junction bases not matched to a gene: 6. CDR1 is GTSNPN, CDR2 SVGIG, per germline (reference sequence). The CDR3 is 14 residues long.

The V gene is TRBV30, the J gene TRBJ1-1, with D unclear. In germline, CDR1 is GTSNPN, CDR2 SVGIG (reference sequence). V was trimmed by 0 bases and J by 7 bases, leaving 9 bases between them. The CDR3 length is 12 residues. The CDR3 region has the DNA TGTGCCTGGAGTGTACTAATCGGTGAAGCTTTCTTT. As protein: CAWSVLIGEAFF.

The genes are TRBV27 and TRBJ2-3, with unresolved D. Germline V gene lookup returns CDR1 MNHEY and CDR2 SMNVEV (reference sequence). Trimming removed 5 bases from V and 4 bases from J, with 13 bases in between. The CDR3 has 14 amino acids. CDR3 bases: TGTGCCAGCAGTAGACAATCCATTCCAGATACGCAGTATTTT. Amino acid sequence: CASSRQSIPDTQYF.

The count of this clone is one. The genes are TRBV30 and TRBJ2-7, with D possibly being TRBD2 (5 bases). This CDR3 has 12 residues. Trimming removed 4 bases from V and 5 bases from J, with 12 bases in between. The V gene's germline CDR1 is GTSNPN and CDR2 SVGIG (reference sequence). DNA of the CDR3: TGTGCCTGGAAGATGAGGGCCCACGAGCAGTACTTC. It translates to CAWKMRAHEQYF.

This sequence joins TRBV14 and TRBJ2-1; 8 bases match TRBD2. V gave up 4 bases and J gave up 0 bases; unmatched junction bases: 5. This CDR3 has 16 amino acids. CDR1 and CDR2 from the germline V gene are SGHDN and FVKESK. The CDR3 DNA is TGTGCCAGCAGCCCTCTCCTAGCGGGCTCCTACAATGAGCAGTTCTTC. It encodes CASSPLLAGSYNEQFF. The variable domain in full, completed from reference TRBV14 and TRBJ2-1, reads EAGVTQFPSHSVIEKGQTVTLRCDPISGHDNLYWYRRVMGKEIKFLLHFVKESKQDESGMPNNRFLAERTGGTYSTLKVQPAELEDSGVYFCASSPLLAGSYNEQFFGPGTRLTVL.

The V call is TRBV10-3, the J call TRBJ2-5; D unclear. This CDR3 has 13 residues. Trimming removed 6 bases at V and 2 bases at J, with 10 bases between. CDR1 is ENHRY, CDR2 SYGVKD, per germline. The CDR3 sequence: CAISVFEQETQYF. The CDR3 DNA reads TGTGCCATCAGCGTGTTTGAGCAAGAGACCCAGTACTTC.

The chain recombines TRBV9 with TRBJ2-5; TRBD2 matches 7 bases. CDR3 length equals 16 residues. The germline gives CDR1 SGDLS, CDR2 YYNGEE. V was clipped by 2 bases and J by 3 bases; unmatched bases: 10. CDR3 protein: CASSVLGTTLKETQYF. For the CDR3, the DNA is TGTGCCAGCAGCGTTTTAGGGACTACCCTTAAAGAGACCCAGTACTTC.

The CDR3 loop is CASSAGTGGTYINEKLFF. CDR3 DNA sequence: TGTGCCAGCAGTGCCGGGACAGGGGGCACCTATATTAATGAAAAACTGTTTTTT. The chain combines TRBV25-1 with TRBJ1-4; 12 bases line up with TRBD1. J lost 4 bases, V lost 4 bases, and 10 bases had no gene match. Germline assignment: CDR1 MGHDK and CDR2 SYGVNS. The CDR3 contains 18 residues.

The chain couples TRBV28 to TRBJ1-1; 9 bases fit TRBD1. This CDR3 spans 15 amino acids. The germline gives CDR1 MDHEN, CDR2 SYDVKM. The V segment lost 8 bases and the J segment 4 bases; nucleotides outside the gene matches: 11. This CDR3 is CASLYGTGFGTEAFF. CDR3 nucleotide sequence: TGTGCCAGCTTATATGGGACAGGGTTTGGCACTGAAGCTTTCTTT.

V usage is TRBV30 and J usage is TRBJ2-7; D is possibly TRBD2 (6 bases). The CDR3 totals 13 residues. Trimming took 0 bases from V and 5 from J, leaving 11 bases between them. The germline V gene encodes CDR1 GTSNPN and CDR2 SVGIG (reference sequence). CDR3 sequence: CAWSVQWGDEQYF. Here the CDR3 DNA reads TGTGCCTGGAGTGTACAATGGGGGGACGAGCAGTACTTC.

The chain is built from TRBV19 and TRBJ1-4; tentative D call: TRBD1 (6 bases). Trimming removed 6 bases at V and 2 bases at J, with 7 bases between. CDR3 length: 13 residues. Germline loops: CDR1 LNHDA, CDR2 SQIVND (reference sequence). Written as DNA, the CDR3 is TGTGCCAGTAGGGGGGCGACTAATGAAAAACTGTTTTTT. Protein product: CASRGATNEKLFF.

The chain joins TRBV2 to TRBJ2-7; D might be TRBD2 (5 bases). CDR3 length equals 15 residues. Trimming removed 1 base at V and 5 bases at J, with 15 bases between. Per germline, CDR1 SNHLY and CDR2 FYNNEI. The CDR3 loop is CASSEDSAIGNEQYF. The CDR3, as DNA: TGTGCCAGCAGTGAAGACTCGGCCATCGGGAACGAGCAGTACTTC.

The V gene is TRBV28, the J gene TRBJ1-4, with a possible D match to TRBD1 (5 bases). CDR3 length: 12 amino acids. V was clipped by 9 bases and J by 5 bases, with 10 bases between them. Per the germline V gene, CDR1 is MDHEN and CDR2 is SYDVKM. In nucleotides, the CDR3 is TGTGCCAGTCTGACAGTGAATGAAAAACTGTTTTTT. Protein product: CASLTVNEKLFF.

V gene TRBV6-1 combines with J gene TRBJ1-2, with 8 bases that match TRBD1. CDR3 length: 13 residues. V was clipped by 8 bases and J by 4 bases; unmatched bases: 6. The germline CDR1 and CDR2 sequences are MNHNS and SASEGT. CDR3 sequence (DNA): TGTGCCAGCGGGACAGGCTCTGGCTATGGCTACACCTTC. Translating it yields CASGTGSGYGYTF.

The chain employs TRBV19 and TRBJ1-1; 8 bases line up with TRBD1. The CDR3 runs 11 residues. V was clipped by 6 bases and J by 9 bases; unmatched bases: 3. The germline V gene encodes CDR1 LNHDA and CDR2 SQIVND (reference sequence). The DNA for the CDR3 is TGTGCCAGTAGCGGACAGGGAAAAGCTTTCTTT. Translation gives CASSGQGKAFF.

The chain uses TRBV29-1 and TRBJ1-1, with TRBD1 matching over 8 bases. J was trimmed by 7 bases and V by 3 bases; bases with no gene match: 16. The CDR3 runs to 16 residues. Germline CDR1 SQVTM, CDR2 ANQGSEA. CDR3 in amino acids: CSVEVRDRMSVGEAFF. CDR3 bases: TGCAGCGTTGAGGTTCGGGACAGGATGAGTGTAGGTGAAGCTTTCTTT.

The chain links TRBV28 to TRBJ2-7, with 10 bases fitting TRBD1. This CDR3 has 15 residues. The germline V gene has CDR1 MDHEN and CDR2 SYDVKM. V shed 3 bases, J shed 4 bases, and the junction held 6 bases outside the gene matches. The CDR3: CASSLKGQGTYEQYF. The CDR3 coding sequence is TGTGCCAGCAGTTTGAAGGGACAGGGGACGTACGAGCAGTACTTC.

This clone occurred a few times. The DNA for the CDR3 is TGTGCCAGCAGTGAAGTAGTAGACACCATATATTTT. Residues: CASSEVVDTIYF. The chain combines TRBV6-1 with TRBJ1-3, with D uncertain. V gave up 1 base and J gave up 8 bases, with 6 bases separating them. The germline V gene encodes CDR1 MNHNS and CDR2 SASEGT. The CDR3 is made up of 12 amino acids.

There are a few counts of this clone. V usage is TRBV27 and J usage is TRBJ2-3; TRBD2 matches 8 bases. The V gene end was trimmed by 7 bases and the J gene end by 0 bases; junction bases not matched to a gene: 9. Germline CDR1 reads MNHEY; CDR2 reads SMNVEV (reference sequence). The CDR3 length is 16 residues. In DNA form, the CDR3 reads TGTGCCAGCACCCGTCTAGCGGGCTCCAGCACAGATACGCAGTATTTT. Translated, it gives CASTRLAGSSTDTQYF.

In DNA form, the CDR3 reads TGTGCCAGCTCACCATGGCGAGCGGGAGGAATGGAGACCCAGTACTTC. Residues: CASSPWRAGGMETQYF. The chain recombines TRBV18 with TRBJ2-5; TRBD2 matches 9 bases. The junction had 9 bases not matched to a gene; V was cut back by 2 bases and J by 5 bases. This CDR3 has 16 amino acids. From germline, CDR1 is KGHSH and CDR2 LQKENI.

The CDR3 nucleotides read TGTGCCAGCAGACCTTCCGGGACTAGCGGGAGAGAATATACGCAGTATTTT. It specifies CASRPSGTSGREYTQYF. The chain links TRBV7-9 to TRBJ2-3, with 14 bases aligning to TRBD2. J gave up 7 bases and V 6 bases, and 12 bases lay outside the gene matches. Germline CDR1 is SEHNR and CDR2 is FQNEAQ (reference sequence). The CDR3 contains 17 residues.